This T cell receptor (beta chain) was recorded in a study of a mutant IDH1 vaccine in newly diagnosed glioma. Here immunoSEQ multiplex PCR was the method, and the copy in TCRdb shows in-frame clones only, minus some. Here the sample spans about 36,000 clones, under 90% being singletons. The table lists this clone with a count of one. Its antigen is unknown. Specified time point: week 11, during vaccination. A single vaccine dose contained 300 ug of mutant IDH1 20-mer peptide, and topical imiquimod was used with it. The CDR3 covers 17 residues. The germline V gene encodes CDR1 SEHNR and CDR2 FQNEAQ (reference sequence). Germline trimming cut 5 bases from V and 0 bases from J; bases unmatched to any gene: 4.

Sequencing was performed on peripheral blood mononuclear cells (PBMCs), taken from a glioma patient whose treatment included an IDH1 peptide vaccine. This chain connects TRBV7-9 to TRBJ2-6; 10 bases line up with TRBD1. The source is a woman in her twenties or thirties with glioma. Some clones in this sample may be carry-over from other donors' samples. The chain's CDR3 is CASSIRDRGSGANVLTF. The CDR3 nucleotides are TGTGCCAGCAGCATCCGGGACAGGGGCTCTGGGGCCAACGTCCTGACTTTC.